The 22 T cell receptor beta chains below were found in one sample sequenced in a study of blood T cell repertoires in COVID-19. TCRdb's table, derived via immunoSEQ multiplex PCR, lists solely in-frame clones and lacks some. The sample includes about 220,000 clones, about 87% of them seen just once. The sequenced material came from PBMCs or T cells enriched from blood (not recorded which). Source of these receptors: a woman between 25 and 40 years old with acute COVID-19.

CDR3 residues: CASSRTGGFSYDYGYTF. The CDR3 nucleotides read TGTGCCAGCAGTCGGACAGGGGGTTTCAGCTATGACTATGGCTACACCTTC. The rearrangement uses TRBV6-6 and TRBJ1-2, with 10 positions matching TRBD1. V trimming: 5 bases; J trimming: 3 bases; junction bases outside the gene matches: 12. The CDR3 is 17 amino acids. Germline CDR1 reads MNHNY; CDR2 reads SVGAGI (reference sequence).

This clone was detected a few times. The V gene is TRBV10-2, the J gene TRBJ2-1; a weak D match, TRBD2 (6 bases). The CDR3 length is 12 residues. Trimming pared 1 base from V and 15 bases from J, leaving 13 bases between. From germline, CDR1 is WSHSY and CDR2 SAAADI. The CDR3 loop is CASSEFGGAGFF. CDR3 sequence (DNA): TGCGCCAGCAGTGAGTTCGGCGGGGCGGGGTTCTTC.

The chain links TRBV3-1 (or the pseudogene TRBV3-2) to TRBJ1-2; TRBD1 might be the D (5 bases). The length of the CDR3 is 14 residues. Germline V CDR1 and CDR2: LGHDT, YNNKEL (reference sequence). Trimming took off 3 bases at V and 6 bases at J, with 14 bases between the two ends. DNA of the CDR3: TGTGCCAGCAGCCAGAGTGAGTGGGGGGATGGCTACACCTTC. Translation: CASSQSEWGDGYTF.

This clone showed up just once. The chain has TRBV4-1 and TRBJ1-3, with D tentatively TRBD1 (5 bases). This CDR3 is 16 amino acids long. The V gene lost 0 bases and the J gene lost 3 bases, with 12 bases spanning the gap. Germline loops: CDR1 MGHRA, CDR2 YSYEKL. The DNA for the CDR3 is TGCGCCAGCAGCCAAGACAGGGCGGATTATGGAAACACCATATATTTT. Protein: CASSQDRADYGNTIYF.

This clone was found a few times. This chain connects TRBV18 to TRBJ2-3; D perhaps matches TRBD1 (5 bases). With 3 bases removed from V and 4 bases from J, the gap between germline ends came to 8 bases. The CDR3 extends over 13 amino acids. CDR1 is KGHSH, CDR2 LQKENI, per germline. CDR3 residues: CASSPAGPDTQYF. The DNA of the CDR3 is TGTGCCAGCTCACCGGCAGGGCCAGATACGCAGTATTTT.

The chain recombines TRBV7-9 with TRBJ2-3, with TRBD1 as a possible D gene (5 bases). Per germline, CDR1 SEHNR and CDR2 FQNEAQ (reference sequence). The germline V and J ends were trimmed by 5 bases and 5 bases, with 11 bases remaining between them. The CDR3 covers 13 residues. The CDR3 bases are TGTGCCAGCAGCACCCCTGACAGAGATACGCAGTATTTT. It specifies CASSTPDRDTQYF.

This chain joins TRBV19 and TRBJ2-5; D perhaps matches TRBD2 (5 bases). Germline assignment: CDR1 LNHDA and CDR2 SQIVND (reference sequence). The CDR3 sequence is 13 residues long. The V and J ends lost 6 bases and 2 bases respectively, with 10 bases between them. DNA for the CDR3: TGTGCCAGTAGGGATCTAGCTCAAGAGACCCAGTACTTC. Translating gives CASRDLAQETQYF. The variable domain in full, with the rest retrieved from reference TRBV19 and TRBJ2-5, is DGGITQSPKYLFRKEGQNVTLSCEQNLNHDAMYWYRQDPGQGLRLIYYSQIVNDFQKGDIAEGYSVSREKKESFPLTVTSAQKNPTAFYLCASRDLAQETQYFGPGTRLLVL.

V gene TRBV6-5 combines with J gene TRBJ1-1, with a weak D call TRBD1 (5 bases). V was cut by 7 bases and J by 1 base, with 10 bases left in between. The CDR3 contains 13 residues. Germline V gene lookup returns CDR1 MNHEY and CDR2 SVGAGI. The CDR3: CASKVTGNTEAFF. CDR3 DNA sequence: TGTGCCAGCAAAGTCACAGGGAACACTGAAGCTTTCTTT.

The chain has TRBV4-3 and TRBJ2-6; D is unresolved. The CDR3 spans 16 residues. The germline CDR1 and CDR2 sequences are LGHNA and YSLEER. Trimming pared 0 bases from V and 0 bases from J, leaving 6 bases between. CDR3 sequence (DNA): TGCGCCAGCAGCCAAGATCGTGTCTCTGGGGCCAACGTCCTGACTTTC. Its protein is CASSQDRVSGANVLTF.

This sequence joins TRBV7-2 and TRBJ1-1; TRBD1 might be the D (5 bases). Germline V gene sequence: CDR1 SGHTA, CDR2 FQGNSA. The CDR3 has 14 residues. Trimming took off 3 bases at V and 11 bases at J, with 19 bases between the two ends. CDR3 sequence (DNA): TGTGCCAGCAGCTTCGTTCGACAGATGCGATCGGCTTTCTTT. Its translation: CASSFVRQMRSAFF.

The chain links TRBV7-8 to TRBJ1-5; D remains unclear. The CDR3 covers 13 residues. From germline, CDR1 is SGHVS and CDR2 FQNEAQ. V was shortened by 6 bases and J by 7 bases, with 13 bases between the two germline ends. Here the CDR3 DNA reads TGTGCCAGCAGTTCCGGGCGGGGACAGCCCCAGCATTTT. This gives the protein CASSSGRGQPQHF.

V is TRBV14 and J is TRBJ2-1, with 10 bases fitting TRBD2. Germline lookup yields CDR1 SGHDN and CDR2 FVKESK. Trimming removed 1 base from V and 1 base from J; junction bases left unmatched: 4. CDR3 length: 17 residues. The CDR3 here is CASSQGISGGSYNEQFF. The CDR3 DNA reads TGTGCCAGCAGCCAAGGGATTAGCGGGGGGTCCTACAATGAGCAGTTCTTC.

The chain combines TRBV4-3 with TRBJ1-1, with D uncertain. This CDR3 region has 13 residues. The V gene lost 1 base and the J gene lost 5 bases, with 8 bases spanning the gap. Germline CDR1 is LGHNA and CDR2 is YSLEER. The CDR3 loop is CASSQGRSTEAFF. The CDR3 coding sequence is TGCGCCAGCAGCCAAGGGAGGTCGACTGAAGCTTTCTTT.

The chain recombines TRBV29-1 with TRBJ2-2; 10 bases are shared with TRBD1. V lost 6 bases to trimming and J lost 6 bases; unmatched junction nucleotides: 7. The CDR3 sequence is 14 residues long. CDR1 and CDR2 (germline): SQVTM, ANQGSEA. The CDR3 DNA reads TGCAGCGTCACGCCGGGACAGGGGCCCGGGGAGCTGTTTTTT. Amino acid sequence: CSVTPGQGPGELFF.

V is TRBV9 and J is TRBJ1-4, with no clear D. In germline, CDR1 is SGDLS, CDR2 YYNGEE. The CDR3 contains 18 residues. The ends were cut back, 0 bases at V and 0 bases at J, with 15 bases in the middle. Here the CDR3 reads CASSVAAAAGTTNEKLFF. The CDR3 DNA is TGTGCCAGCAGCGTAGCGGCCGCAGCAGGCACAACTAATGAAAAACTGTTTTTT.

The chain uses TRBV4-1 and TRBJ1-1, with TRBD1 matching over 8 bases. V lost 1 base to trimming and J lost 3 bases; unmatched junction nucleotides: 7. The CDR3 is 16 amino acids. Germline V lookup: CDR1 MGHRA, CDR2 YSYEKL. CDR3 bases: TGCGCCAGCAGCCAAGTATATCAGGGGGCGGACACTGAAGCTTTCTTT. This translates into CASSQVYQGADTEAFF.

J is TRBJ2-1 and V is TRBV5-1; D is perhaps TRBD2 (6 bases). V lost 4 bases to trimming and J lost 5 bases, with 16 bases between them. The CDR3 runs 15 residues. The germline V gene encodes CDR1 SGHRS and CDR2 YFSETQ. The CDR3, as DNA: TGCGCCAGCAGCGATCCTCTGCGGGGAAACAATGAGCAGTTCTTC. Translated, it gives CASSDPLRGNNEQFF. Filled out from reference TRBV5-1 and TRBJ2-1, the complete variable domain reads KAGVTQTPRYLIKTRGQQVTLSCSPISGHRSVSWYQQTPGQGLQFLFEYFSETQRNKGNFPGRFSGRQFSNSRSEMNVSTLELGDSALYLCASSDPLRGNNEQFFGPGTRLTVL.

The chain carries TRBV3-1 (or the pseudogene TRBV3-2) and TRBJ2-3; 8 bases map to TRBD2. CDR3 length equals 17 residues. Trimming cost V 1 base and J 2 bases; bases outside gene matches: 8. Germline CDR1 LGHDT, CDR2 YNNKEL (reference sequence). The CDR3 DNA follows: TGTGCCAGCAGCCAAGCCTATAGCGGGGCCAACACAGATACGCAGTATTTT. The encoded protein is CASSQAYSGANTDTQYF.

The J gene is TRBJ2-5, the V gene TRBV5-1, with D maybe TRBD1 (6 bases). Between the trimmed V and J ends, which lost 5 bases and 3 bases, there was a span of 26 bases. This CDR3 region has 18 residues. Germline values: CDR1 SGHRS, CDR2 YFSETQ. CDR3 loop: CASRPTPSQGTRKETQYF. The CDR3 DNA follows: TGCGCCAGCAGACCGACCCCATCGCAGGGGACCAGGAAAGAGACCCAGTACTTC.

The chain employs TRBV15 and TRBJ1-6; D remains ambiguous. This CDR3 comprises 14 residues. Between the trimmed V and J ends, which lost 0 bases and 13 bases, there was a span of 13 bases. CDR1 LNHNV and CDR2 YYDKDF come from the germline V gene (reference sequence). This CDR3 reads CATSRDRVERPLHF. CDR3 nucleotide sequence: TGTGCCACCAGCAGAGATCGGGTGGAACGGCCCCTCCACTTT.

The gene calls are TRBV19 and TRBJ2-6, with D perhaps TRBD1 (6 bases). Between the trimmed V and J ends, which lost 10 bases and 0 bases, there was a span of 19 bases. The germline CDR1 and CDR2 sequences are LNHDA and SQIVND (reference sequence). This CDR3 region has 17 residues. The CDR3 reads CATSGQFRLSGANVLTF. Here the CDR3 DNA reads TGTGCCACCTCCGGACAGTTTCGTCTCTCTGGGGCCAACGTCCTGACTTTC.

The chain employs TRBV4-3 and TRBJ2-1; 10 bases align to TRBD2. After removal of 4 bases from V and 5 bases from J, the junction contained 5 bases not matched to a gene. Germline V gives CDR1 LGHNA, CDR2 YSLEER. This CDR3 is 15 amino acids long. The CDR3 spells CASSPSGLADNEQFF. CDR3 DNA sequence: TGCGCCAGCAGCCCCAGTGGACTAGCGGACAATGAGCAGTTCTTC.